The rows below give T cell receptor beta chains drawn from one sample of a study of monozygotic twins with inflammatory bowel disease. No DNA is given; TCRdb re-called the 5' RACE reads and lists each CDR3 protein once. This sample contains 350,000 to 550,000 distinct CDR3 sequences. The material sequenced was blood. The origin of the receptors is a human donor with ulcerative colitis or Crohn's disease, or a healthy co-twin of an affected twin (not recorded which). Each CDR3 is given with its conserved first and last residue. Fields, in order: CDR3 protein, V gene, J gene, CDR3 length.

CSARGFGSGIAGELFF	TRBV20-1	TRBJ2-2	16
CASSLALSAVGAFF	TRBV7-2	TRBJ1-1	14
CASSVGDRWGQPQHF	TRBV25-1	TRBJ1-5	15
CSASRQGVETQYF	TRBV20-1	TRBJ2-5	13
CASSSQGIRETQYF	TRBV18	TRBJ2-5	14
CASSRGSGGTDTQYF	TRBV4-2	TRBJ2-3	15
CASSFGYTQYF	TRBV27	TRBJ2-3	11
CASSFAGSSYNEQFF	TRBV7-9	TRBJ2-1	15
CASKERLITGNTIYF	TRBV12-3/TRBV12-4	TRBJ1-3	15
CASSPGDSLSYEQYF	TRBV4-1	TRBJ2-7	15
CAISESPLAGDQETQYF	TRBV10-3	TRBJ2-5	17
CASSTQLRGQRDGANVLTF	TRBV5-1	TRBJ2-6	19
CASSQDDRGGKLFF	TRBV4-1	TRBJ1-4	14
CSVSWGTPLGGEKLFF	TRBV29-1	TRBJ1-4	16
CASSYDRVGNEQFF	TRBV5-1	TRBJ2-1	14
CAWSSDSDYGYTF	TRBV30	TRBJ1-2	13
CASSHASEAYEQYF	TRBV18	TRBJ2-7	14
CASSLLNEQYF	TRBV5-6	TRBJ2-7	11
CASSYSLSQELFF	TRBV6-5	TRBJ1-4	13
CASSLGTGELFF	TRBV12-3/TRBV12-4	TRBJ2-2	12
CASSLEDRGEQYF	TRBV27	TRBJ2-7	13
CASSQDRARGTGYTF	TRBV3-1	TRBJ1-2	15
CATSDSLEARPFF	TRBV24-1	TRBJ1-2	13
CASSQKGLASEQYF	TRBV4-2	TRBJ2-7	14
CASSPGTGGPYGYTF	TRBV7-3	TRBJ1-2	15
CAWRLAGGPSGELFF	TRBV30	TRBJ2-2	15
CASSTSFRTGVETQYF	TRBV9	TRBJ2-5	16
CASSFASGNEQYF	TRBV12-3/TRBV12-4	TRBJ2-7	13
CATILSGGSYEQYF	TRBV6-1	TRBJ2-7	14
CASSPEGSKNIQYF	TRBV5-1	TRBJ2-4	14
CASSIEENQPQHF	TRBV19	TRBJ1-5	13
CSVGPDTLGSSCYEQYF	TRBV29-1	TRBJ2-7	17
CASSGFTGEETQYF	TRBV5-1	TRBJ2-5	14
CASSPSLAGGAYNEQFF	TRBV7-3	TRBJ2-1	17
CASTGGSSNQPQHF	TRBV2	TRBJ1-5	14
CASSSYRGGGTDTQYF	TRBV7-9	TRBJ2-3	16
CASSISSVGGSRYNEQFF	TRBV19	TRBJ2-1	18
CASSLLGVNNEQFF	TRBV7-6	TRBJ2-1	14
CASTQAGLAGETQYF	TRBV7-2	TRBJ2-5	15
CASSYSRALYNEQFF	TRBV6-2/TRBV6-3	TRBJ2-1	15
CAIRETSGGPTDTQYF	TRBV10-3	TRBJ2-3	16
CASRGDINTEAFF	TRBV2	TRBJ1-1	13
CASSPDRFYEQYF	TRBV7-9	TRBJ2-7	13
CASSQDSKTGLGEQYF	TRBV4-1	TRBJ2-7	16
CASSLVGQMNTEAFF	TRBV5-1	TRBJ1-1	15
CASRQGGEGNEQFF	TRBV7-9	TRBJ2-1	14
CASSEVGTGGKQYF	TRBV5-1	TRBJ2-7	14
CASIHLGQSGANVLTF	TRBV19	TRBJ2-6	16
CASSVDERVADTQYF	TRBV9	TRBJ2-3	15
CASSLAGNSYEQYF	TRBV12-3/TRBV12-4	TRBJ2-7	14